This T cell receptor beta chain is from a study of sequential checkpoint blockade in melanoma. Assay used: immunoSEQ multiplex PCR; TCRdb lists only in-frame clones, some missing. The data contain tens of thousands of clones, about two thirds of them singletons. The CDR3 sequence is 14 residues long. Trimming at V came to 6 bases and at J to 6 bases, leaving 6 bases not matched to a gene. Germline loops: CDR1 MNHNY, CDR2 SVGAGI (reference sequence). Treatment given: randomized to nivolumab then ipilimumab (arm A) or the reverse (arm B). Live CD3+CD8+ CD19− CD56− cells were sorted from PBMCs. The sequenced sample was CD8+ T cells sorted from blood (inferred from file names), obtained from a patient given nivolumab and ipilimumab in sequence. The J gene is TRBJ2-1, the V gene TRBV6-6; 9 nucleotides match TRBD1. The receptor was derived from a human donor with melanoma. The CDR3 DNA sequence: TGTGCCAGCAGCACGGGACAGGGAAGCAATGAGCAGTTCTTC. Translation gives CASSTGQGSNEQFF.